The sequence of this T cell receptor (beta chain) was determined in a study of T cells after yellow fever vaccination. Study-level background: The authors prepared low-cell-number fractions using SMART-Seq v4 Ultra Low Input.

A 5'RACE template-switching step, the method used to make TCR cDNA, added a universal primer site and UMIs. TCRdb re-analysed the 5' RACE reads in MiXCR, keeping a single row per CDR3 protein. Of around 250,000 distinct CDR3 sequences in the sample, around 4.9% were seen once. This receptor was identified in a man aged 18-30 years who received the YFV17D yellow fever vaccine. The sequencing here drew on CD4+ T cells sorted from PBMCs, taken on the day of the yellow fever booster vaccination.

The CDR3 nucleotides are TGCGCCAGCAGCCAAGACCTTAGGTCGAATACGCAGTATTTT. This translates into CASSQDLRSNTQYF. The V call is TRBV4-3, the J call TRBJ2-3; D is unclear. The CDR3 contains 14 residues. Trimming cost V 0 bases and J 7 bases, with 11 bases left between them. Germline V gives CDR1 LGHNA, CDR2 YSLEER.